This T cell receptor beta chain is drawn from a study of blood T cells in healthy people across ages. Total RNA amounts of at least 5 micrograms were extracted per sample. It was with a sample-barcoded 5' primer and a J-beta primer mix that a second PCR of about 6 to 12 cycles was run. TCRdb independently ran MiXCR on the 5' RACE reads; one entry per CDR3 protein. The repertoire holds 540,000 or so distinct CDR3 sequences, with around 24% as singletons. This sample also belongs to another study, concerning T cells of mothers and their children.

The material sequenced was blood. This receptor was identified in a boy aged 10-17 years in good health.

The CDR3 nucleotides read TGTGCCAGCAGTTACTCGAATCTGGACAAAGAGACCCAGTACTTC. Translating gives CASSYSNLDKETQYF. The J gene is TRBJ2-5, the V gene TRBV6-5, with D tentatively TRBD1 (5 bases). The CDR3 runs to 15 residues. V lost 0 bases and J lost 3, with 11 bases in between. The germline V gene has CDR1 MNHEY and CDR2 SVGAGI.